A selection of T cell receptor beta chains follows, all from one sample in a study of early T cells in non-severe SARS-CoV-2 infection. TCRdb processed the 5' RACE reads anew with MiXCR; each CDR3 protein has one entry. The sample gives under 40,000 distinct CDR3 sequences, around 5.7% of which show up once; approximately 5% is in the top ten. Sequenced: whole blood. The receptors shown here come from an adult who was a healthcare worker with PCR-confirmed SARS-CoV-2 infection or an uninfected control (not recorded which). Both conserved end residues are part of each CDR3. Fields, in order: CDR3 protein, clone size, V gene, CDR3 length, J gene, D gene. D genes are given only for firm matches. Clone size, where shown, is once, few, many, or a class for clones that have expanded.

CDR3: CATVGGEDIDEQFF
size: few
V: TRBV5-4
length: 14
J: TRBJ2-1
D: TRBD2

CDR3: CASSRTRDEQFF
size: -
V: TRBV19
length: 12
J: TRBJ2-1
D: TRBD2

CDR3: CASSYRGDSAFF
size: many
V: TRBV6-6
length: 12
J: TRBJ1-1
D: -

CDR3: CASSIALAGGPTDTQYF
size: many
V: TRBV19
length: 17
J: TRBJ2-3
D: TRBD2

CDR3: CASSLTGVGGELFF
size: few
V: TRBV28
length: 14
J: TRBJ2-2
D: TRBD1

CDR3: CSARGKTYNEQFF
size: many
V: TRBV20-1
length: 13
J: TRBJ2-1
D: -

CDR3: CATSDLGLAEGDTGELFF
size: many
V: TRBV24-1
length: 18
J: TRBJ2-2
D: TRBD2

CDR3: CATSDTSGPPGEQYF
size: many
V: TRBV24-1
length: 15
J: TRBJ2-7
D: -

CDR3: CASSTDLRATSYEQYF
size: few
V: TRBV19
length: 16
J: TRBJ2-7
D: -

CDR3: CSVGGLGDQYF
size: many
V: TRBV29-1
length: 11
J: TRBJ2-5
D: -

CDR3: CASSAGTSGYTGELFF
size: many
V: TRBV7-6
length: 16
J: TRBJ2-2
D: TRBD2

CDR3: CSVDPGGIQYF
size: many
V: TRBV29-1
length: 11
J: TRBJ2-4
D: -

CDR3: CASSSLASGSQETQYF
size: -
V: TRBV5-1
length: 16
J: TRBJ2-5
D: TRBD2

CDR3: CASSQVGGNNSPLHF
size: few
V: TRBV4-1
length: 15
J: TRBJ1-6
D: -

CDR3: CSASRPAGGPRTEQYF
size: few
V: TRBV20-1
length: 16
J: TRBJ2-7
D: TRBD2

CDR3: CAWRGTSGRAYEQYF
size: many
V: TRBV30
length: 15
J: TRBJ2-7
D: TRBD2

CDR3: CASSLVDGEAFF
size: few
V: TRBV27
length: 12
J: TRBJ1-1
D: -

CDR3: CSARDTGRYQETQYF
size: few
V: TRBV20-1
length: 15
J: TRBJ2-5
D: -

CDR3: CASSPTSGRAVEQFF
size: many
V: TRBV12-3/TRBV12-4
length: 15
J: TRBJ2-1
D: TRBD2

CDR3: CASSLTRGLGGELFF
size: many
V: TRBV7-8
length: 15
J: TRBJ2-2
D: TRBD1

CDR3: CASSQDPLGPISYNEQFF
size: many
V: TRBV4-1
length: 18
J: TRBJ2-1
D: -

CDR3: CASSRDRDPSEQYF
size: many
V: TRBV5-1
length: 14
J: TRBJ2-7
D: TRBD1

CDR3: CASSLTGVTGELFF
size: -
V: TRBV11-2
length: 14
J: TRBJ2-2
D: TRBD1

CDR3: CASSLARGNEQFF
size: many
V: TRBV7-3
length: 13
J: TRBJ2-1
D: -

CDR3: CAWSTRGLYNQPQHF
size: -
V: TRBV30
length: 15
J: TRBJ1-5
D: -

CDR3: CATSPTTDTQYF
size: many
V: TRBV15
length: 12
J: TRBJ2-3
D: -

CDR3: CSAMRLAGEPSYNEQFF
size: many
V: TRBV20-1
length: 17
J: TRBJ2-1
D: TRBD2

CDR3: CASSIDRQLLAKNIQYF
size: many
V: TRBV19
length: 17
J: TRBJ2-4
D: -

CDR3: CASSLGAADYGYTF
size: -
V: TRBV12-3/TRBV12-4
length: 14
J: TRBJ1-2
D: -

CDR3: CASSLRTGNWEQYF
size: many
V: TRBV9
length: 14
J: TRBJ2-7
D: TRBD1

CDR3: CAWSVPPANEKLFF
size: many
V: TRBV30
length: 14
J: TRBJ1-4
D: -

CDR3: CASAGADNYGYTF
size: many
V: TRBV28
length: 13
J: TRBJ1-2
D: -

CDR3: CASSLFPGNSEMYF
size: many
V: TRBV9
length: 14
J: TRBJ2-7
D: -

CDR3: CASSQSRLSWGEKLFF
size: many
V: TRBV23-1
length: 16
J: TRBJ1-4
D: -

CDR3: CASSLDLKGQAWHEQFF
size: -
V: TRBV7-2
length: 17
J: TRBJ2-1
D: TRBD1

CDR3: CASSERTSGYNEQFF
size: many
V: TRBV19
length: 15
J: TRBJ2-1
D: TRBD2

CDR3: CASSSTISGRGSYNEQFF
size: many
V: TRBV6-6
length: 18
J: TRBJ2-1
D: TRBD2

CDR3: CSVLSGSSTDTQYF
size: many
V: TRBV29-1
length: 14
J: TRBJ2-3
D: TRBD2

CDR3: CASSYGLNEQFF
size: many
V: TRBV6-6
length: 12
J: TRBJ2-1
D: -

CDR3: CATHPGRPYGYTF
size: many
V: TRBV2
length: 13
J: TRBJ1-2
D: -

CDR3: CASSWSQETQYF
size: many
V: TRBV7-9
length: 12
J: TRBJ2-5
D: -

CDR3: CSVATEWTSGANTGELFF
size: many
V: TRBV29-1
length: 18
J: TRBJ2-2
D: TRBD2

CDR3: CASSLTTYEQYF
size: many
V: TRBV7-9
length: 12
J: TRBJ2-7
D: -

CDR3: CASTDRLLSSQEAFF
size: many
V: TRBV28
length: 15
J: TRBJ1-1
D: TRBD1

CDR3: CASSSPAAGVQETQYF
size: many
V: TRBV11-2
length: 16
J: TRBJ2-5
D: TRBD2

CDR3: CASSATSGGLTDTQYF
size: many
V: TRBV6-1
length: 16
J: TRBJ2-3
D: TRBD2

CDR3: CASSDRQSMNTEAFF
size: -
V: TRBV6-1
length: 15
J: TRBJ1-1
D: -

CDR3: CASSLSPPPYNEQFF
size: many
V: TRBV7-3
length: 15
J: TRBJ2-1
D: -

CDR3: CASSHGNGNEQYF
size: -
V: TRBV3-1
length: 13
J: TRBJ2-7
D: -

CDR3: CASSLFASGTGGGYTF
size: many
V: TRBV28
length: 16
J: TRBJ1-2
D: TRBD1

CDR3: CASSLSPGETQYF
size: many
V: TRBV7-3
length: 13
J: TRBJ2-5
D: -

CDR3: CASSEILDGPYEQYF
size: many
V: TRBV2
length: 15
J: TRBJ2-7
D: -

CDR3: CSVSTVSYEQYF
size: many
V: TRBV29-1
length: 12
J: TRBJ2-7
D: -

CDR3: CASSTGGQGSVYGYTF
size: -
V: TRBV11-2
length: 16
J: TRBJ1-2
D: TRBD1

CDR3: CASTRGNEQFF
size: many
V: TRBV19
length: 11
J: TRBJ2-1
D: -

CDR3: CASSVLMPAQETQYF
size: -
V: TRBV12-3/TRBV12-4
length: 15
J: TRBJ2-5
D: -

CDR3: CASSLSVPTGQYNEQFF
size: many
V: TRBV7-6
length: 17
J: TRBJ2-1
D: -

CDR3: CATTPGERPNEQFF
size: many
V: TRBV24-1
length: 14
J: TRBJ2-1
D: -

CDR3: CASSPLREGGETQYF
size: -
V: TRBV7-6
length: 15
J: TRBJ2-5
D: TRBD2